The next 6 T cell receptor beta chains were all read from a single sample in a study of blood T cell repertoires in COVID-19. Libraries were prepared by immunoSEQ multiplex PCR; TCRdb keeps only in-frame clonotypes and omits some of them. The repertoire has 200,000 to 300,000 clones, 86% of them found once; the top ten carry approximately 2.4%. Sequencing was done on a sample of PBMCs or T cells enriched from blood (not recorded which). Receptor source: a woman younger than 30 who had recovered from COVID-19.

The chain combines TRBV19 with TRBJ2-1, with D perhaps TRBD1 (6 bases). CDR3 size: 18 residues. Germline V lookup: CDR1 LNHDA, CDR2 SQIVND (reference sequence). The V end was cut by 3 bases, the J end by 1 base, with 19 bases between. The chain's CDR3 is CASSMAYRELPSYNEQFF. The CDR3 DNA reads TGTGCCAGTAGTATGGCTTACAGGGAACTTCCTTCCTACAATGAGCAGTTCTTC.

This rearrangement joins TRBV15 to TRBJ2-1, with 11 bases aligning to TRBD1. CDR1 LNHNV and CDR2 YYDKDF come from the germline V gene (reference sequence). The V segment lost 5 bases and the J segment 2 bases; nucleotides outside the gene matches: 2. The CDR3 loop spans 15 amino acids. The CDR3 bases are TGTGCCACCAGCGGGGACAGGGGGGCCTACAATGAGCAGTTCTTC. As protein: CATSGDRGAYNEQFF.

This clone has only a few counts. This chain links TRBV25-1 with TRBJ2-7, with D perhaps matching TRBD1 (5 bases). V gave up 3 bases and J gave up 2 bases, with 11 bases separating them. CDR1 is MGHDK and CDR2 is SYGVNS in the germline V gene. This CDR3 is built from 14 residues. The CDR3 reads CASSDDSRTYEQYF. CDR3 nucleotides: TGTGCCAGCAGTGATGACAGCAGAACCTACGAGCAGTACTTC.

The CDR3 region is CASSHGQGLNSPLHF. As DNA, the CDR3 is TGTGCCAGTAGTCACGGACAGGGTCTTAATTCACCCCTCCACTTT. The chain joins TRBV19 to TRBJ1-6; 8 bases map to TRBD1. The V and J ends lost 5 bases and 6 bases, in that order; junction bases with no gene match: 6. Per the germline V gene, CDR1 is LNHDA and CDR2 is SQIVND (reference sequence). The length of the CDR3 is 15 residues.

V is TRBV30 and J is TRBJ2-5; 7 bases map to TRBD1. CDR1 and CDR2 from the germline V gene are GTSNPN and SVGIG (reference sequence). This CDR3 contains 16 residues. With 1 base clipped from V and 5 bases from J, the junction kept 13 bases outside the gene matches. The CDR3 coding sequence is TGTGCCTGGAGTGCAAGCACAGGGGCGTGGGAGGAGACCCAGTACTTC. This encodes CAWSASTGAWEETQYF.

The chain links TRBV19 to TRBJ1-6; the match to TRBD1 covers 8 bases. The J segment lost 7 bases and the V segment lost 4 bases, leaving 3 bases of the junction unmatched. The CDR3 extends over 14 amino acids. Germline loops: CDR1 LNHDA, CDR2 SQIVND (reference sequence). The CDR3 region is CASSKGQGNSPLHF. CDR3 nucleotides: TGTGCCAGTAGTAAAGGACAGGGCAATTCACCCCTCCACTTT.